This T cell receptor beta chain was recovered during a study of blood T cell repertoires in COVID-19. Overall study: Material from acute and convalescent COVID-19 was sourced from the United States, Italy and Spain. PBMCs, B-cell-depleted T cells, or T cells were the source of the cDNA or gDNA that made up the material.

Methods used by the authors: Reference gene primers were amplified, and this amplification served to estimate nucleated cell counts. This table comes from immunoSEQ multiplex PCR, and its TCRdb copy is limited to in-frame clones, with some not included. The V and J calls and clone size come from that table; D and trimming were worked out from the DNA. The sample has just over 250,000 clones, 88% seen once. Germline assignment: CDR1 MNHEY and CDR2 SMNVEV (reference sequence). V was clipped by 4 bases and J by 8 bases; unmatched bases: 22. This CDR3 is 18 amino acids long. Patients at the Seattle site were enrolled during active infection and followed longitudinally.

The V call is TRBV27, the J call TRBJ1-2; 7 bases line up with TRBD1. This clonotype was sampled from a woman aged 70-85 years with COVID-19, enrolled during active disease. Sequences were obtained from peripheral blood. Written as DNA, the CDR3 is TGTGCCAGCAGTTCAGGGGGTCGTACGGCTCGGGGAAGTGTGGGCTACACCTTC. This encodes CASSSGGRTARGSVGYTF.